These 8 T cell receptor beta chains originate from one sample sequenced in a study of spatial heterogeneity in lung cancer. Findings of the study overall: In tumors, expanded intratumoral alpha and beta TCR counts tracked mutation counts.

These receptors lack a known antigen. Time point given: sample taken at primary tumor resection. TCRdb independently ran MiXCR on the 5' RACE reads; one entry per CDR3 protein. The sample includes more than 15,000 distinct CDR3 sequences, 5% to 8% of them seen just once. Sample: lung tumor tissue, taken at surgery. Every receptor here comes from a male donor with early-stage non-small cell lung cancer.

Points on this clonotype: A much larger clonotype is one base distant, so this may be a read error. Little can be read into the size of this beta chain, an off-target read in a library designed for alpha chains. The chain is built from TRBV20-1 and TRBJ2-3; unclear D gene. There are 11 residues in the CDR3. CDR1 and CDR2 (germline): DFQATT, SNEGSKA (reference sequence). The CDR3 coding sequence is TGCAGTGCTGGAGATACAGATATGCAGTATTTT. This encodes CSAGDTDMQYF.

In its sample, this clonotype was seen many times. This beta chain was picked up by a library intended for alpha chains and is off target, so its count carries little meaning. The chain is built from TRBV7-9 and TRBJ2-7, with D hard to call. Trimming removed 5 bases from V and 10 bases from J, with 12 bases in between. The CDR3 runs 11 residues. From germline, CDR1 is SEHNR and CDR2 FQNEAQ (reference sequence). CDR3 bases: TGTGCCAGCAGCCCTGGTTGGGAACAGTACTTC. Protein product: CASSPGWEQYF.

Ten or more counts support this clonotype. Since it is a stray read in a library aimed at alpha chains, this beta chain has a size that is not meaningful. The CDR3 DNA follows: TGTGCCAGCACCATCGCAACTAATGAAAAACTGTTTTTT. Residues: CASTIATNEKLFF. The chain couples TRBV19 to TRBJ1-4; D gene ambiguous. Trimming took 9 bases from V and 0 from J, leaving 8 bases between them. In germline, CDR1 is LNHDA, CDR2 SQIVND (reference sequence). The CDR3 loop spans 13 amino acids.

This clonotype was detected ten times or more. This beta chain came through as a stray read in a library set up for alpha chains, and its size says little. The V gene is TRBV4-1, the J gene TRBJ2-1; D not resolved. From germline, CDR1 is MGHRA and CDR2 YSYEKL. V was clipped by 0 bases and J by 2 bases, with 14 bases between them. This CDR3 is built from 17 residues. CDR3 region: CASSQDLETWAYNEQFF. Written as DNA, the CDR3 is TGCGCCAGCAGCCAAGATTTGGAGACATGGGCCTACAATGAGCAGTTCTTC.

This clonotype was detected ten times or more. Since the library was made to target alpha chains, this beta chain is a stray read and its abundance is not meaningful. The V and J genes are TRBV29-1 and TRBJ2-3; the D gene is possibly TRBD2 (7 bases). V lost 2 bases, J lost 2 bases, and 29 bases lay in between. The CDR3 consists of 20 residues. The germline CDR1 and CDR2 sequences are SQVTM and ANQGSEA. Here the CDR3 DNA reads TGCAGCGTTGAATTCAAAGTGGGAGGGGGACCCTTACAGTTCACAGATACGCAGTATTTT. Its protein is CSVEFKVGGGPLQFTDTQYF.

As to this clonotype: The library was built for alpha chains, so this beta chain is an off-target read and its size means little. This chain uses TRBV6-6 with TRBJ2-7; D is possibly TRBD2 (5 bases). CDR1 and CDR2 from the germline V gene are MNHNY and SVGAGI (reference sequence). This CDR3 comprises 14 residues. The V end lost 6 bases, the J end lost 6 bases, and 18 bases lay between the germline ends. Here the CDR3 DNA reads TGTGCCAGCAGCCCGTTAATGGACTCTGTCGAGCAGTACTTC. Amino acid sequence: CASSPLMDSVEQYF.

This clonotype was counted ten times or more. The library was built for alpha chains, so this beta chain is an off-target read and its size means little. The rearrangement uses TRBV5-1 and TRBJ2-7; TRBD1 matches at 9 bases. The germline CDR1 and CDR2 sequences are SGHRS and YFSETQ. This CDR3 has 13 residues. Trimming removed 4 bases from V and 6 bases from J; junction bases left unmatched: 5. Here the CDR3 DNA reads TGCGCCAGCAGCCGGACAGGGGAGACCGAGCAGTACTTC. It encodes CASSRTGETEQYF.

This clonotype appeared many times. This beta chain is a stray read from a library made for alpha chains; its abundance is not meaningful. The rearrangement links TRBV7-8 to TRBJ1-5; 9 bases map to TRBD1. The ends lost 5 bases at V and 7 bases at J; junction bases unmatched: 15. Looked up from germline, CDR1 is SGHVS and CDR2 is FQNEAQ. This CDR3 spans 17 amino acids. The chain's CDR3 is CASSGRDRVKFHQPQHF. CDR3 bases: TGTGCCAGCAGCGGCCGGGACAGGGTCAAATTTCACCAGCCCCAGCATTTT.